This record concerns one T cell receptor (beta chain) sequence. This clonotype has only a few counts. The specificity of this receptor is unknown. Per-base qualities were not stored, and no clone one base away is much larger. Via the germline V gene, CDR1 is SGHVS and CDR2 FQNEAQ. The CDR3 holds 16 amino acids from the cysteine to the phenylalanine. The sequence is cut down to CDR3 DNA, 48 bases in frame from base 1. V is cut by 2 bases and J by 5 bases, and the space between the germline ends is 18 bases. The data originate from a study of response to subunit inactivated influenza vaccine (dated by TCRdb to about 2018). Regarding the study in general: To follow how T cells responded to a trivalent subunit inactivated influenza vaccine, the researchers relied on deep quantitative profiling of the T cell receptor repertoire. The investigation overall reported the following: The authors proposed that each seasonal influenza vaccination may bring in only a limited number of new T cells.

Library generation was performed with RT-PCR. Sequenced on an Illumina HiSeq 2500. Using fastp at Q25 and MiXCR, TCRdb reprocessed the public reads and kept productive beta chains. For every CDR3 protein sequence, its rows merge into one entry that carries the most common genes and DNA. Here the sample has about 540,000 distinct CDR3 sequences; roughly 23% occur a single time. Together, the top ten hold around 2.8% of the sample. The sample also formed part of further work on T cells expressing NK-cell markers. The second paper further reports: The TCR beta cDNA libraries were made using 5'RACE template switching, a step that added both a universal primer site and unique molecular identifiers. In sorted CD3+CD56+NKG2C+, CD3+CD56+NKG2C- and CD3+CD56-NKG2C+ T-cell subsets from several donors, TCR beta-chain repertoires were profiled. Among the eight sequenced donors, seven were HCMV-seropositive and one was HCMV-seronegative. In several experiments an anti-gammadeltaTCR antibody was added to restrict sorting to alphabetaTCR-expressing T cells. In more than five donors, the dominant CD3+CD56+NKG2C+ clonotypes were found to rank among the top 10 CD8+ clonotypes and to make up about 1.0-7.0% of CD8+ T cells. Those dominant clonotypes were again the most abundant among CD3+CD56-NKG2C+ cells in four donors, at roughly 25-65%. It remained unclear whether the expanded NKG2C-expressing T cell clones were specific for HCMV antigens. All eight donors whose samples were sequenced were randomly selected healthy volunteers, three of them men and five women. HCMV serostatus was determined by detecting HCMV-specific IgG in serum with a commercial ELISA kit. Peripheral blood mononuclear cells were isolated from blood by Ficoll density gradient centrifugation. Magnetic immunoseparation with Miltenyi isolation kits was used to isolate CD4+ and CD8+ T cells from PBMC. Priming for cDNA synthesis came from the TCR beta constant segment, and two successive PCR amplification steps followed. Sequencing of the libraries produced 2 x 150 bp reads on Illumina HiSeq 2000/2500, MiSeq or NextSeq. MIGEC was used to demultiplex reads and group the reads by UMI, and MiTCR was used to assemble and quantify clonotypes. To exclude erroneous sequences, only TCR cDNA sequences supported by at least two reads were retained. The tcR package was used for downstream repertoire analysis, and clonotypes were matched across fractions by CDR3 nucleotide sequence plus V segment. VDJmatch was used to annotate antigen specificity against VDJdb, with one amino acid substitution allowed in CDR3.

The TCR originated in a man aged 50 or older who received an inactivated influenza vaccine. Donor details come from another sample of the same person, matched by shared clones. The chain is assembled from TRBV7-8 and TRBJ1-1, with TRBD1 tentatively as D gene (5 bases match). The sample consisted of CD4+ T cells sorted from PBMCs, taken roughly 12 days after vaccination. The encoded CDR3 is CASSLSRVWSPTEAFF. In nucleotide form, the sequence is TGTGCCAGCAGCTTAAGCAGGGTTTGGTCCCCGACTGAAGCTTTCTTT.